Following are 15 T cell receptor beta chains from one sample sequenced in a study of technical replicates of blood from four donors (dated by TCRdb to 2015 to 2018). Receptor libraries were prepared by the immunoSEQ multiplex PCR assay. The table was pulled from immuneACCESS by TCRdb, which kept in-frame rearrangements only. Such tables lose some clones; where checked, under half of the loss comes from unresolved V genes, and the rest has no known cause. Present in this sample are around 76,000 clones, 91% of which were seen just once. In total, the top ten clones hold 0.25% of the sample. The sequenced material came from T cells isolated from PBMCs. The receptor source for this set is a human donor in good health.

J is TRBJ2-3 and V is TRBV5-4, with a weak D call TRBD2 (6 bases). The CDR3 runs to 17 residues. Deletions cut 4 bases from V and 0 bases from J, with 18 bases between. Looked up from germline, CDR1 is SGHNT and CDR2 is YYREEE (reference sequence). The CDR3 DNA reads TGTGCCAGCAGCCCGCCCGGGGGACCTCATAGCACAGATACGCAGTATTTT. The encoded protein is CASSPPGGPHSTDTQYF.

This chain uses TRBV12-5 with TRBJ1-6; the D is unclear. Germline V gives CDR1 LGHNT, CDR2 FRNRAP. The CDR3 consists of 12 residues. The V gene lost 3 bases and the J gene lost 8 bases, with 5 bases spanning the gap. The CDR3 sequence is CASGLLDSPLHF. The CDR3, as DNA: TGTGCTAGTGGTTTACTTGATTCACCCCTCCACTTT.

This chain connects TRBV7-9 to TRBJ1-1; no clear D. CDR1 is SEHNR, CDR2 FQNEAQ, per germline (reference sequence). The CDR3 has 15 residues. V was shortened by 7 bases and J by 4 bases, with 19 bases between the two germline ends. As DNA, the CDR3 is TGTGCCAGCATAGTGCCAACCGGGGTGGGCACTGAAGCTTTCTTT. It yields the protein CASIVPTGVGTEAFF. Combining the CDR3 with reference TRBV7-9 and TRBJ1-1 gives the whole variable domain DTGVSQNPRHKITKRGQNVTFRCDPISEHNRLYWYRQTLGQGPEFLTYFQNEAQLEKSRLLSDRFSAERPKGSFSTLEIQRTEQGDSAMYLCASIVPTGVGTEAFFGQGTRLTVV.

The chain joins TRBV7-2 to TRBJ1-2; D not resolved. V was shortened by 5 bases and J by 8 bases, with 15 bases between the two germline ends. The CDR3 has 13 residues. Germline V gene data show CDR1 as SGHTA and CDR2 as FQGNSA. CDR3 loop: CASSPQAGVGYTF. The CDR3 DNA reads as TGTGCCAGCAGCCCCCAGGCCGGGGTAGGCTACACCTTC.

In nucleotides, the CDR3 is TGCGCCAGCAGCGACGGACTCGCCAGCGTTTCTGGGGCCAACGTCCTGACTTTC. The encoded protein is CASSDGLASVSGANVLTF. V and J are TRBV5-1 and TRBJ2-6; D might be TRBD2 (5 bases). The CDR3 has 18 amino acids. CDR1 is SGHRS and CDR2 is YFSETQ in the germline V gene. Trimming cost V 4 bases and J 1 base, with 18 bases left between them.

J is TRBJ2-1 and V is TRBV6-5; maybe TRBD2 (5 bases). Germline values: CDR1 MNHEY, CDR2 SVGAGI. The CDR3 extends over 14 amino acids. CDR3 in amino acids: CASYPGSSYNEQFF. Here the CDR3 DNA reads TGTGCTTCTTATCCGGGGAGCTCCTACAATGAGCAGTTCTTC.

This chain connects TRBV4-1 to TRBJ1-3, with 7 bases identical to TRBD1. V trimming: 2 bases; J trimming: 9 bases; junction bases outside the gene matches: 7. Germline values: CDR1 MGHRA, CDR2 YSYEKL. The CDR3 covers 14 residues. This chain's CDR3 is CASSQPGQSGTIYF. DNA for the CDR3: TGCGCCAGCAGCCAACCGGGACAGTCGGGCACCATATATTTT.

V usage is TRBV11-2 and J usage is TRBJ1-3; D is possibly TRBD1 (6 bases). Trimming pared 6 bases from V and 0 bases from J, leaving 12 bases between. CDR3 length equals 15 residues. Germline CDR1 and CDR2: SGHAT and FQNNGV. The CDR3 spells CASSALQGSGNTIYF. CDR3 nucleotide sequence: TGTGCCAGCAGTGCCCTACAGGGCTCTGGAAACACCATATATTTT.

This chain connects TRBV6-1 to TRBJ1-5, with D possibly matching TRBD1 (6 bases). Germline V gene data show CDR1 as MNHNS and CDR2 as SASEGT. With 1 base removed from V and 7 bases from J, the gap between germline ends came to 11 bases. The CDR3 sequence is 14 residues long. The CDR3 spells CASSEDRVNQPQHF. The CDR3 bases are TGTGCCAGCAGTGAAGACAGGGTAAACCAGCCCCAGCATTTT.

The CDR3 protein is CASSRQTNTEAFF. DNA for the CDR3: TGTGCCAGCAGCCGACAGACGAACACTGAAGCTTTCTTT. V gene TRBV14 combines with J gene TRBJ1-1, with TRBD1 as a possible D gene (5 bases). CDR1 and CDR2 (germline): SGHDN, FVKESK. The germline V and J ends were trimmed by 4 bases and 1 base, with 7 bases remaining between them. CDR3 length: 13 amino acids.

The chain has TRBV2 and TRBJ2-7, with 11 bases aligning to TRBD2. The ends lost 2 bases at V and 2 bases at J; junction bases unmatched: 8. Germline V lookup: CDR1 SNHLY, CDR2 FYNNEI. The CDR3 consists of 17 residues. The CDR3 coding sequence is TGTGCCAGCAGTGAATCCCGTGGGACTAGCGGAACCTACGAGCAGTACTTC. Its translation is CASSESRGTSGTYEQYF.

The J gene is TRBJ2-3, the V gene TRBV4-2; 9 bases line up with TRBD2. Germline loops: CDR1 LGHNA, CDR2 YNFKEQ. CDR3 length: 17 amino acids. V was clipped by 0 bases and J by 2 bases; unmatched bases: 6. DNA for the CDR3: TGTGCCAGCAGCCAAGACGGAGCGGGAGGAGTCACAGATACGCAGTATTTT. This translates into CASSQDGAGGVTDTQYF.

The V and J genes are TRBV5-1 and TRBJ2-3, with 7 bases matching TRBD1. CDR1 SGHRS and CDR2 YFSETQ come from the germline V gene. CDR3 length equals 16 residues. V shed 0 bases and J 4 bases; nucleotides not matched to a gene: 8. CDR3 amino acids: CASSLALGGRADTQYF. CDR3 bases: TGCGCCAGCAGCTTGGCCTTAGGGGGCCGGGCAGATACGCAGTATTTT.

The chain is built from TRBV4-2 and TRBJ2-2, with TRBD2 matching 11 bases. CDR1 LGHNA and CDR2 YNFKEQ come from the germline V gene. The CDR3 is made up of 18 amino acids. The V gene end was trimmed by 1 base and the J gene end by 8 bases; junction bases not matched to a gene: 12. The CDR3 DNA sequence: TGTGCCAGCAGCCAAGCATCTAGCGGGGGGTTGGACCCGGGGGAGCTGTTTTTT. It translates to CASSQASSGGLDPGELFF.

This clone was observed a few times. V gene TRBV30 combines with J gene TRBJ1-4, with D possibly being TRBD1 (5 bases). The CDR3 is made up of 13 amino acids. Trimming took 4 bases from V and 6 from J, leaving 12 bases between them. Germline CDR1 GTSNPN, CDR2 SVGIG (reference sequence). The CDR3 protein is CAWKVGPHEKLFF. The CDR3 DNA follows: TGTGCCTGGAAAGTGGGGCCCCATGAAAAACTGTTTTTT. Full variable domain (remainder filled in from reference TRBV30 and TRBJ1-4): SQTIHQWPATLVQPVGSPLSLECTVEGTSNPNLYWYRQAAGRGLQLLFYSVGIGQISSEVPQNLSASRPQDRQFILSSKKLLLSDSGFYLCAWKVGPHEKLFFGSGTQLSVL.